The next 7 T cell receptor beta chains were all read from a single sample in a study of immune characterization of retroperitoneal liposarcoma (dated by TCRdb to about 2019). The library came from PCR. The instrument given in TCRdb is NextSeq 500. The public reads were quality trimmed at Q25 with fastp and then assembled into clones with MiXCR by TCRdb, keeping productive beta chains. Identical CDR3 proteins give one entry, which carries the most common genes and DNA. In all, the sample holds approximately 11,000 distinct CDR3 sequences, and 40% to 55% of those were seen once. The top ten clonotypes cover 8.5% to 12% of the sample. The sample was tumor tissue. The receptors were sampled from a female donor with retroperitoneal liposarcoma.

V gene TRBV25-1 combines with J gene TRBJ2-3; TRBD1 might be the D (6 bases). The V and J ends lost 4 bases and 1 base respectively, with 9 bases between them. The CDR3 totals 14 residues. The germline gives CDR1 MGHDK, CDR2 SYGVNS. In nucleotides, the CDR3 is TGTGCCAGCAGTGGCTACAGGGGCACAGATACGCAGTATTTT. It translates to CASSGYRGTDTQYF.

The chain employs TRBV7-2 and TRBJ1-6; D possibly corresponds to TRBD1 (5 bases). Germline V gene data show CDR1 as SGHTA and CDR2 as FQGNSA. The germline V and J ends were trimmed by 1 base and 11 bases, with 12 bases remaining between them. This CDR3 region has 14 residues. CDR3 in amino acids: CASSLVQDQAPLHF. In DNA form, the CDR3 reads TGTGCCAGCAGCTTAGTACAGGATCAGGCACCCCTCCACTTT. Full variable domain (rest looked up from reference TRBV7-2 and TRBJ1-6): GAGVSQSPSNKVTEKGKDVELRCDPISGHTALYWYRQSLGQGLEFLIYFQGNSAPDKSGLPSDRFSAERTGGSVSTLTIQRTQQEDSAVYLCASSLVQDQAPLHFGNGTRLTVT.

The J gene is TRBJ2-1, the V gene TRBV11-3; D remains unclear. Between the trimmed V and J ends, which lost 0 bases and 10 bases, there was a span of 7 bases. Germline CDR1 SGHNT, CDR2 YENEEA. The CDR3 has 12 amino acids. CDR3 bases: TGTGCCAGCAGCTTAGATCCCTACGAGCAGTTCTTC. Protein sequence: CASSLDPYEQFF.

This chain links TRBV10-2 with TRBJ1-6; 8 nucleotides align to TRBD1. Germline assignment: CDR1 WSHSY and CDR2 SAAADI. Trimming took 7 bases from V and 0 from J; bases not matched to a gene: 17. The CDR3 covers 20 residues. The DNA for the CDR3 is TGCGCCAGCAACGAAGGGGTACCCCGGGACAGGAGCTCCTATAATTCACCCCTCCACTTT. Translating gives CASNEGVPRDRSSYNSPLHF.

This rearrangement joins TRBV27 to TRBJ2-5; perhaps D is TRBD1 or TRBD2 (5 bases each). This CDR3 contains 14 residues. Per germline, CDR1 MNHEY and CDR2 SMNVEV (reference sequence). With 3 bases removed from V and 7 bases from J, the gap between germline ends came to 15 bases. Here the CDR3 reads CASSFTGTARTQYF. Written as DNA, the CDR3 is TGTGCCAGCAGTTTTACCGGGACCGCAAGGACCCAGTACTTC.

This clonotype has just one count. The chain carries TRBV20-1 and TRBJ2-5, with unresolved D. Germline CDR1 is DFQATT and CDR2 is SNEGSKA (reference sequence). The CDR3 extends over 12 amino acids. The CDR3 coding sequence is TGCAGCTCCTCCATGGGTGGCAATGAGCAGTACTTC. The encoded protein is CSSSMGGNEQYF.

The rearrangement joins TRBV27 to TRBJ2-5, with D possibly matching TRBD1 (5 bases). The DNA end lines up better with TRBJ2-7; the J call may be wrong. The CDR3 contains 14 residues. Germline V gene sequence: CDR1 MNHEY, CDR2 SMNVEV (reference sequence). CDR3: CASSYRQGHYEQYF. As DNA, the CDR3 is TGTGCCAGCAGTTATCGCCAGGGCCACTACGAGCAGTACTTC.